The 2 T cell receptor beta chains reported below all come from one sample, sequenced in a study of blood T cell repertoires in COVID-19. Assay used: immunoSEQ multiplex PCR; TCRdb lists only in-frame clones, some missing. The sample includes 150,000 to 200,000 clones, around 80% of them seen just once. The sequenced material came from peripheral blood. All receptors come from a man in his 60s with acute or convalescent COVID-19.

In this sample, this clone turned up once. The J gene is TRBJ2-1, the V gene TRBV18; 9 bases are a match to TRBD1. Germline V gene sequence: CDR1 KGHSH, CDR2 LQKENI. This CDR3 is 16 amino acids long. Trimming removed 3 bases from V and 8 bases from J; junction bases left unmatched: 11. The DNA of the CDR3 is TGTGCCAGCTCACCTCCTCGGCTGACAGGGGGAGATGAGCAGTTCTTC. Amino acid sequence: CASSPPRLTGGDEQFF.

The chain links TRBV7-9 to TRBJ1-6; D gene unclear. Trimming pared 5 bases from V and 8 bases from J, leaving 13 bases between. The CDR3 extends over 14 amino acids. Germline V gives CDR1 SEHNR, CDR2 FQNEAQ (reference sequence). In DNA, the CDR3 is TGTGCCAGCAGCCCCCCCCTCTCTCATTCACCCCTCCACTTT. Its protein product is CASSPPLSHSPLHF.